The source of this T cell receptor (beta chain) is a study of cytomegalovirus exposure and HLA in healthy donors. The PCR made use of 60 Vbeta and 13 Jbeta primers. Here immunoSEQ multiplex PCR was the method, and the copy in TCRdb shows in-frame clones only, minus some. The sample consists of 70,000 to 100,000 clones, 67% of them appearing once. Trimming removed 6 bases from V and 2 bases from J, with 11 bases in between. The length of the CDR3 is 15 residues. Germline assignment: CDR1 SNHLY and CDR2 FYNNEI. The sequence came from a woman aged 50 to 60 in good health and CMV-seropositive. V and J are TRBV2 and TRBJ1-6; D might be TRBD1 (6 bases). Sequencing was performed on PBMCs. CDR3 sequence: CASSNRDPYNSPLHF. In DNA, the CDR3 is TGTGCCAGCAGCAACAGGGATCCCTATAATTCACCCCTCCACTTT.